What follows are 30 T cell receptor beta chains derived from one specimen sequenced in a study of CXCR3-negative and CXCR3-positive naive CD8 T cells. UMI labels and 5' RACE were used to prepare the TRB cDNA libraries. With the 5' RACE reads reprocessed, TCRdb shows one record per CDR3 protein and no DNA. The sample has about 56,000 distinct CDR3 sequences; the top ten hold roughly 19%. Material for sequencing was memory CD8+ T cells from blood. The receptors stem from a human donor in good health. Some clones in this sample may be carry-over from other donors' samples.

The chain links TRBV7-9 to TRBJ1-1; TCRdb gives TRBD1 as the D gene, but with no DNA this cannot be confirmed. The CDR3 is 14 amino acids. Germline CDR1 and CDR2: SEHNR and FQNEAQ (reference sequence). CDR3 sequence: CASSVTGEGTEAFF.

This clonotype is classed as medium-sized by frequency. The chain carries TRBV15 and TRBJ2-6. CDR3 size: 16 residues. Germline CDR1 LNHNV, CDR2 YYDKDF (reference sequence). This CDR3 reads CATSLDRRSGANVLTF.

The chain joins TRBV4-3 to TRBJ2-7; TCRdb selects TRBD1, and the lack of DNA leaves this call unchecked. Germline-derived CDR1 and CDR2 are LGHNA and YSLEER. The CDR3 extends over 15 amino acids. CDR3 in amino acids: CASSQGGLSSYEQYF.

CDR3 loop: CASSHSGGEYNEQFF. The rearrangement uses TRBV7-6 and TRBJ2-1; TCRdb reports TRBD1, a call that lacks DNA to check it against. This CDR3 is 15 amino acids long. Germline CDR1 and CDR2: SGHVS and FNYEAQ. The variable domain in full, with the rest retrieved from reference TRBV7-6 and TRBJ2-1, is GAGVSQSPRYKVTKRGQDVALRCDPISGHVSLYWYRQALGQGPEFLTYFNYEAQQDKSGLPNDRFSAERPEGSISTLTIQRTEQRDSAMYRCASSHSGGEYNEQFFGPGTRLTVL.

This CDR3 is CASSHSLAKNIQYF. The genes are TRBV27 and TRBJ2-4. Germline CDR1 MNHEY, CDR2 SMNVEV (reference sequence). The CDR3 is made up of 14 amino acids.

The rearrangement uses TRBV6-2 or TRBV6-3 and TRBJ1-1. The CDR3 runs to 15 residues. Germline loops: CDR1 MNHEY, CDR2 SVGEGT. CDR3 loop: CASSLLGEGGTEAFF.

The chain is built from TRBV14 and TRBJ1-1. Per the germline V gene, CDR1 is SGHDN and CDR2 is FVKESK. The CDR3 is 15 amino acids. This CDR3 is CASSHYGVANTEAFF.

This rearrangement joins TRBV21-1 to TRBJ2-5. TRBV21-1 is deemed a pseudogene. This CDR3 comprises 13 residues. CDR3 loop: CASGGVFRETQYF.

This chain links TRBV5-1 with TRBJ2-5. CDR1 is SGHRS, CDR2 YFSETQ, per germline. The CDR3 runs to 13 residues. The CDR3 is CASSWNTQETQYF.

CDR3 in amino acids: CASNDSGGAGPGELFF. The chain joins TRBV6-4 to TRBJ2-2; TCRdb's D call of TRBD1 is untestable without DNA. The CDR3 spans 16 residues. Germline V gene sequence: CDR1 MRHNA, CDR2 SNTAGT.

This rearrangement joins TRBV15 to TRBJ2-5; TCRdb's assignment of TRBD2 cannot be checked, as there is no DNA. The CDR3 is 16 residues long. Germline loops: CDR1 LNHNV, CDR2 YYDKDF (reference sequence). CDR3: CATSRDLLAGVKTQYF.

The V and J genes are TRBV29-1 and TRBJ2-3; as DNA is missing, the TRBD2 call by TCRdb cannot be tested. The CDR3 runs 15 residues. Per germline, CDR1 SQVTM and CDR2 ANQGSEA. The CDR3 sequence is CSVEGLAEGEDTQYF.

The rearrangement uses TRBV7-2 and TRBJ2-7; TCRdb gives TRBD1 as the D gene, but with no DNA this cannot be confirmed. Germline CDR1 and CDR2: SGHTA and FQGNSA. The CDR3 extends over 14 amino acids. The CDR3 loop is CASSERTGAGEQYF.

J is TRBJ1-5 and V is TRBV28; TCRdb picks TRBD1, but there is no DNA to check that call. The germline V gene has CDR1 MDHEN and CDR2 SYDVKM. This CDR3 is built from 15 residues. CDR3 sequence: CASSWGQGSNQPQHF. Complete variable domain (other parts from reference TRBV28 and TRBJ1-5): DVKVTQSSRYLVKRTGEKVFLECVQDMDHENMFWYRQDPGLGLRLIYFSYDVKMKEKGDIPEGYSVSREKKERFSLILESASTNQTSMYLCASSWGQGSNQPQHFGDGTRLSIL.

The genes are TRBV5-5 and TRBJ2-3; the D call from TCRdb, TRBD1, cannot be confirmed without DNA. The V gene's germline CDR1 is SGHKS and CDR2 YYEKEE (reference sequence). The CDR3 is 15 residues long. CDR3 sequence: CASSHWGLPTDTQYF.

The chain employs TRBV20-1 and TRBJ2-7; TCRdb reports TRBD1, a call that lacks DNA to check it against. Per the germline V gene, CDR1 is DFQATT and CDR2 is SNEGSKA (reference sequence). The CDR3 length is 15 residues. The CDR3 loop reads CSAAAGTGVAYEQYF.

The CDR3 spells CASSPLHYEQYF. This chain connects TRBV6-6 to TRBJ2-7; checking the TCRdb D call of TRBD1 is not possible without DNA. The CDR3 spans 12 residues. CDR1 is MNHNY, CDR2 SVGAGI, per germline (reference sequence).

The rearrangement joins TRBV3-1 to TRBJ2-3; TCRdb names TRBD1, which stays unverified in the absence of DNA. The CDR3 contains 11 residues. CDR1 LGHDT and CDR2 YNNKEL come from the germline V gene (reference sequence). The CDR3 reads CASLGGDTQYF.

The chain uses TRBV29-1 and TRBJ2-5; checking the TCRdb D call of TRBD1 is not possible without DNA. The CDR3 contains 14 residues. Germline CDR1 reads SQVTM; CDR2 reads ANQGSEA. CDR3 sequence reads: CSVEDGGEQETQYF.

The genes are TRBV7-9 and TRBJ1-5. Germline V gene data show CDR1 as SEHNR and CDR2 as FQNEAQ (reference sequence). The CDR3 loop spans 13 amino acids. CDR3 residues: CASSSGFQSPQHF.

The CDR3 reads CASTIPRPTGPYEQYF. This chain links TRBV28 with TRBJ2-7; TCRdb's D gene call, TRBD1, goes unchecked for lack of DNA. There are 16 residues in the CDR3. The germline V gene encodes CDR1 MDHEN and CDR2 SYDVKM.

V gene TRBV6-1 combines with J gene TRBJ2-7. The CDR3 contains 15 residues. Germline V gene data show CDR1 as MNHNS and CDR2 as SASEGT. The CDR3 protein is CASSHRLDPSYEQYF.

This chain links TRBV29-1 with TRBJ2-5; checking the TCRdb D call of TRBD2 is not possible without DNA. The CDR3 length is 19 residues. Germline values: CDR1 SQVTM, CDR2 ANQGSEA. The CDR3 is CSVEGGARRLAGVGETQYF.

The V and J genes are TRBV29-1 and TRBJ2-6; TCRdb calls TRBD1, which cannot be checked without DNA. The germline gives CDR1 SQVTM, CDR2 ANQGSEA. The CDR3 extends over 17 amino acids. CDR3 protein: CSVEARADSSGANVLTF.

The chain uses TRBV5-6 and TRBJ1-2; lacking DNA, the TRBD1 call made by TCRdb goes unchecked. The germline V gene encodes CDR1 SGHDT and CDR2 YYEEEE. The CDR3 totals 15 residues. The CDR3 sequence is CASSLAPRGNYGYTF. The variable domain in full, with the rest retrieved from reference TRBV5-6 and TRBJ1-2, is DAGVTQSPTHLIKTRGQQVTLRCSPKSGHDTVSWYQQALGQGPQFIFQYYEEEERQRGNFPDRFSGHQFPNYSSELNVNALLLGDSALYLCASSLAPRGNYGYTFGSGTRLTVV.

The J gene is TRBJ2-7, the V gene TRBV20-1; the D call from TCRdb, TRBD2, cannot be confirmed without DNA. The CDR3 has 13 residues. Germline CDR1 and CDR2: DFQATT and SNEGSKA (reference sequence). The CDR3 spells CSAQAGGSYEQYF.

The chain uses TRBV7-6 and TRBJ2-7; TCRdb names TRBD2, which stays unverified in the absence of DNA. The CDR3 has 13 amino acids. The V gene's germline CDR1 is SGHVS and CDR2 FNYEAQ. CDR3 region: CASSLSAGGEQYF.

The gene calls are TRBV7-3 and TRBJ2-1. Germline CDR1 reads SGHTA; CDR2 reads FQGTGA. This CDR3 is built from 15 residues. The CDR3 here is CASSSAGGSYNEQFF.

The CDR3 region is CSVSQYSIYEQCF. The chain joins TRBV29-1 to TRBJ2-7. CDR1 and CDR2 (germline): SQVTM, ANQGSEA. The CDR3 extends over 13 amino acids.

The CDR3 is CASSLEVGSAYEQYF. The V and J genes are TRBV5-1 and TRBJ2-7. This CDR3 spans 15 amino acids. CDR1 and CDR2 from the germline V gene are SGHRS and YFSETQ.